These 5 T cell receptor beta chains came from one sample sequenced in a study of blood T cell repertoires in COVID-19. The assay was immunoSEQ multiplex PCR, and TCRdb's table has in-frame clones only and misses some. This table has approximately 300,000 clones, more than 85% appearing once. The sequencing input was PBMCs or T cells enriched from blood (not recorded which). These receptors all come from a woman in her 30s who had been exposed to COVID-19.

The chain recombines TRBV7-3 with TRBJ2-5; 7 nucleotides match TRBD1. After removal of 5 bases from V and 2 bases from J, the junction contained 8 bases not matched to a gene. This CDR3 contains 15 residues. Germline V CDR1 and CDR2: SGHTA, FQGTGA. CDR3: CASSRTGTEQETQYF. CDR3 in DNA: TGTGCCAGCAGCCGGACCGGGACAGAACAAGAGACCCAGTACTTC.

The chain is built from TRBV7-2 and TRBJ1-1; 7 bases fit TRBD1. Losses at the gene ends were 4 bases for V and 0 bases for J; bases not matched to a gene: 5. Germline assignment: CDR1 SGHTA and CDR2 FQGNSA. The length of the CDR3 is 15 residues. The CDR3 DNA sequence: TGTGCCAGCAGCTACTTACAGGGGCTGAACACTGAAGCTTTCTTT. Its translation is CASSYLQGLNTEAFF.

The chain has TRBV20-1 and TRBJ1-5, with D tentatively TRBD1 (5 bases). V gave up 3 bases and J gave up 5 bases, with 8 bases separating them. From germline, CDR1 is DFQATT and CDR2 SNEGSKA (reference sequence). This CDR3 is built from 12 residues. The CDR3 DNA reads as TGCAGTGCTAGTCCGGGGGATCAGCCCCAGCATTTT. Its translation: CSASPGDQPQHF.

The rearrangement uses TRBV5-5 and TRBJ2-1; D gene ambiguous. CDR3 length equals 14 residues. V shed 0 bases and J shed 4 bases, with 8 bases lying between them. CDR1 SGHKS and CDR2 YYEKEE come from the germline V gene (reference sequence). The chain's CDR3 is CASSLDFPYNEQFF. CDR3 sequence (DNA): TGTGCCAGCAGCTTGGATTTCCCGTACAATGAGCAGTTCTTC.

A few counts support this clone. The V gene is TRBV2, the J gene TRBJ1-5, with 9 bases identical to TRBD1. Germline CDR1 is SNHLY and CDR2 is FYNNEI. CDR3 length: 18 residues. Trimming removed 4 bases from V and 0 bases from J; junction bases left unmatched: 10. CDR3 nucleotide sequence: TGTGCCAGCAGTGGGTCGACAGGGGGGTCCGATAGCAATCAGCCCCAGCATTTT. This encodes CASSGSTGGSDSNQPQHF.